These 27 T cell receptor beta chains came from one sample sequenced in a study of T-cell memory formation after mild COVID-19. MiXCR was run by TCRdb on the 5' RACE reads, yielding one entry per CDR3 protein. In the table there are 350,000 or so distinct CDR3 sequences, more than 20% of which are singletons. The specimen sequenced was PBMCs or a T cell subset sorted from them (not recorded which). The receptors originated from a man between 18 and 29 years old who had mild COVID-19 (a few samples of this study predate the infection). Cell type and time point are not known.

The V call is TRBV4-2, the J call TRBJ2-2, with a weak D call TRBD2 (5 bases). The germline V gene encodes CDR1 LGHNA and CDR2 YNFKEQ. The V end lost 3 bases, the J end lost 2 bases, and 13 bases lay between the germline ends. This CDR3 has 16 residues. CDR3 residues: CASSQWGDLNTGELFF. CDR3 nucleotides: TGTGCCAGCAGCCAGTGGGGAGACCTCAACACCGGGGAGCTGTTTTTT.

V and J are TRBV20-1 and TRBJ2-3; D is uncertain. The V and J ends lost 6 bases and 2 bases respectively, with 15 bases between them. Germline CDR1 reads DFQATT; CDR2 reads SNEGSKA (reference sequence). The CDR3 has 14 residues. CDR3 bases: TGCAGTGCCCAACTGGGCGCGACCACAGATACGCAGTATTTT. This translates into CSAQLGATTDTQYF.

In regard to this clonotype: Germline is not matched at one junction end, which may reflect a read error. CDR3 sequence (DNA): TGCAGTGCTAGGATATCGGGAGGGCCTTCACCCCTCAACTTT. Translated: CSARISGGPSPLNF. The chain couples TRBV20-1 to TRBJ1-6; no firm D call. The CDR3 covers 14 residues. CDR1 is DFQATT and CDR2 is SNEGSKA in the germline V gene (reference sequence).

The chain has TRBV28 and TRBJ1-2, with 7 nucleotides matching TRBD1. Germline V gives CDR1 MDHEN, CDR2 SYDVKM. The CDR3 extends over 14 amino acids. V was pared by 7 bases and J by 3 bases, with 8 bases of the junction left unmatched. This chain's CDR3 is CASTYTGVDYGYTF. In nucleotides, the CDR3 is TGTGCCAGCACCTACACAGGGGTGGACTATGGCTACACCTTC.

Only a few counts were recorded for this clonotype. The V call is TRBV20-1, the J call TRBJ2-7, with no clear D. Germline V gene data show CDR1 as DFQATT and CDR2 as SNEGSKA (reference sequence). This CDR3 has 16 residues. The V end lost 1 base, the J end lost 5 bases, and 21 bases lay between the germline ends. CDR3 sequence: CSARGPDGALLHEQYF. The CDR3 DNA reads as TGCAGTGCTAGAGGCCCGGACGGCGCCCTCCTTCACGAGCAGTACTTC.

This clonotype was seen only a few times. The V and J genes are TRBV5-1 and TRBJ2-3; D perhaps matches TRBD2 (6 bases). Trimming pared 4 bases from V and 6 bases from J, leaving 30 bases between. The CDR3 contains 19 residues. Per germline, CDR1 SGHRS and CDR2 YFSETQ. The CDR3 sequence is CASSLGGRGADQTSDTQYF. The CDR3 nucleotides read TGCGCCAGCAGCCTAGGAGGTCGCGGGGCGGACCAAACGTCGGATACGCAGTATTTT.

This clonotype was counted at least ten times. The chain carries TRBV29-1 and TRBJ1-2, with D possibly TRBD1 on 6 matching bases. The CDR3 totals 14 residues. The germline CDR1 and CDR2 sequences are SQVTM and ANQGSEA. V lost 0 bases and J lost 6, with 14 bases in between. CDR3 DNA: TGCAGCGTTGAAGAGGGGCCCAGGGGCGATGGCTACACCTTC. Translation: CSVEEGPRGDGYTF. The whole variable domain, filled in from reference TRBV29-1 and TRBJ1-2, reads SAVISQKPSRDICQRGTSLTIQCQVDSQVTMMFWYRQQPGQSLTLIATANQGSEATYESGFVIDKFPISRPNLTFSTLTVSNMSPEDSSIYLCSVEEGPRGDGYTFGSGTRLTVV.

This clonotype has more than one count but fewer than ten. This CDR3 is CASSHEFPSARGELFF. The CDR3 bases are TGCGCCAGCAGCCACGAGTTCCCCAGTGCGCGCGGGGAGCTGTTTTTT. This chain links TRBV4-3 with TRBJ2-2; D gene unclear. The CDR3 is 16 amino acids. Germline-derived CDR1 and CDR2 are LGHNA and YSLEER. Trimming left V 3 bases short and J 7 bases short, with 18 bases between.

With regard to this clonotype: One end of the junction fails to match germline, which may point to a read error. The V gene is TRBV7-9, the J gene TRBJ1-1, with no clear D. The CDR3 length is 13 residues. Per the germline V gene, CDR1 is SEHNR and CDR2 is FQNEAQ (reference sequence). The CDR3 DNA follows: TGTGCCGGCAGCCCAGTCGGGAAGGCGGGAGCTTTCTTT. Translated: CAGSPVGKAGAFF.

V is TRBV20-1 and J is TRBJ2-3; maybe TRBD1 (6 bases). The CDR3 contains 14 residues. The germline CDR1 and CDR2 sequences are DFQATT and SNEGSKA (reference sequence). Trimming took off 2 bases at V and 6 bases at J, with 15 bases between the two ends. CDR3 bases: TGCAGTGCTAGAATTCTGAGGGGGTCCGATACGCAGTATTTT. Translation gives CSARILRGSDTQYF.

This clonotype turned up a few times. The chain uses TRBV7-2 and TRBJ2-7, with 7 bases fitting TRBD1. There are 14 residues in the CDR3. The germline V gene has CDR1 SGHTA and CDR2 FQGNSA. V dropped 5 bases and J dropped 3; count of bases not matched to a gene: 7. The chain's CDR3 is CASSPRQGIYEQYF. Here the CDR3 DNA reads TGTGCCAGCAGCCCTCGACAGGGAATCTACGAGCAGTACTTC.

The rearrangement joins TRBV2 to TRBJ1-6; no clear D gene. V was clipped by 1 base and J by 10 bases, with 14 bases between them. The CDR3 has 15 amino acids. Germline V gene sequence: CDR1 SNHLY, CDR2 FYNNEI. The CDR3 DNA is TGTGCCAGCAGTGAAGGCAGACCGCTTGGGTCACCCCTCCACTTT. Translating it yields CASSEGRPLGSPLHF.

This clonotype has only a few counts. The rearrangement uses TRBV5-1 and TRBJ1-2; D gene uncertain. Per the germline V gene, CDR1 is SGHRS and CDR2 is YFSETQ. Trimming left V 0 bases short and J 6 bases short, with 15 bases between. This CDR3 spans 15 amino acids. DNA for the CDR3: TGCGCCAGCAGCTTGGAAGGACTCTGGAGTAATGGCTACACCTTC. Translation: CASSLEGLWSNGYTF.

The chain recombines TRBV20-1 with TRBJ2-7; 9 bases fit TRBD1. This CDR3 contains 13 residues. Germline CDR1 DFQATT, CDR2 SNEGSKA (reference sequence). Trimming at V came to 6 bases and at J to 3 bases, leaving 6 bases not matched to a gene. The CDR3: CSALGQGSYEQYF. In nucleotides, the CDR3 is TGCAGTGCCTTGGGACAGGGTAGCTACGAGCAGTACTTC.

This clonotype was picked up many times. The V call is TRBV12-3 or TRBV12-4, the J call TRBJ2-2; TRBD1 aligns across 10 bases. The V gene end was trimmed by 4 bases and the J gene end by 8 bases; junction bases not matched to a gene: 7. This CDR3 comprises 15 residues. The CDR3 region is CASSSPGQGSGELFF. The CDR3 DNA reads TGTGCCAGCAGTTCGCCGGGACAGGGGTCGGGGGAGCTGTTTTTT.

V is TRBV5-6 and J is TRBJ1-2; D might be TRBD1 (6 bases). Germline V gives CDR1 SGHDT, CDR2 YYEEEE. The CDR3 runs to 11 residues. V was pared by 4 bases and J by 12 bases, with 13 bases between. The CDR3 DNA follows: TGTGCCAGCAGCATGGACAGTCGCCACACCTTC. Encoded protein: CASSMDSRHTF. Filled out from reference TRBV5-6 and TRBJ1-2, the complete variable domain reads DAGVTQSPTHLIKTRGQQVTLRCSPKSGHDTVSWYQQALGQGPQFIFQYYEEEERQRGNFPDRFSGHQFPNYSSELNVNALLLGDSALYLCASSMDSRHTFGSGTRLTVV.

V is TRBV5-1 and J is TRBJ2-3, with D uncertain. Germline V gives CDR1 SGHRS, CDR2 YFSETQ. V was cut by 0 bases and J by 3 bases, with 11 bases left in between. There are 15 residues in the CDR3. Written as DNA, the CDR3 is TGCGCCAGCAGCTTGGGACAAAGAGGTACAGATACGCAGTATTTT. Its translation is CASSLGQRGTDTQYF. Variable domain in full (rest from reference TRBV5-1 and TRBJ2-3): KAGVTQTPRYLIKTRGQQVTLSCSPISGHRSVSWYQQTPGQGLQFLFEYFSETQRNKGNFPGRFSGRQFSNSRSEMNVSTLELGDSALYLCASSLGQRGTDTQYFGPGTRLTVL.

The rearrangement uses TRBV7-8 and TRBJ2-2, with unresolved D. Looked up from germline, CDR1 is SGHVS and CDR2 is FQNEAQ. This CDR3 contains 16 residues. V lost 6 bases and J lost 2, with 16 bases in between. The CDR3 region has the DNA TGTGCCAGCAGTTGGCCATTGGTACCAAACACCGGGGAGCTGTTTTTT. Protein sequence: CASSWPLVPNTGELFF.

This clonotype was recorded at least ten times. One junction end does not reproduce the germline sequence, and a read error may be involved. The V gene is TRBV7-7, the J gene TRBJ2-5, with a weak D call TRBD1 (8 bases). From germline, CDR1 is SSHAT and CDR2 FNYEAQ (reference sequence). This CDR3 spans 16 amino acids. The CDR3 here is CASSLARGTGQETQYF. The CDR3, as DNA: TGTGCTAGCAGCTTAGCGCGGGGGACAGGCCAAGAGACCCAGTACTTC.

This clonotype was picked up many times. The V gene is TRBV4-2, the J gene TRBJ2-3, with 15 nucleotides matching TRBD2. Germline lookup yields CDR1 LGHNA and CDR2 YNFKEQ. CDR3 length: 16 amino acids. J gave up 2 bases and V 4 bases, and 1 base lay outside the gene matches. CDR3 nucleotides: TGTGCCAGCAGCCGGACTAGCGGGGGGGCCACAGATACGCAGTATTTT. Protein product: CASSRTSGGATDTQYF.

Many counts were recorded for this clonotype. V is TRBV6-5 and J is TRBJ2-3, with a possible D match to TRBD1 (6 bases). V was shortened by 6 bases and J by 6 bases, with 16 bases between the two germline ends. The germline CDR1 and CDR2 sequences are MNHEY and SVGAGI. The CDR3 consists of 14 residues. CDR3 DNA: TGTGCCAGCAGAAGGGACCCAGGGGTTGATACGCAGTATTTT. This gives the protein CASRRDPGVDTQYF.

The rearrangement links TRBV7-8 to TRBJ1-5, with D possibly TRBD1 on 5 matching bases. This CDR3 spans 16 amino acids. Germline V CDR1 and CDR2: SGHVS, FQNEAQ. V lost 6 bases and J 3 bases, leaving 18 bases between the germline ends. CDR3 protein: CASSQGWFLVNQPQHF. CDR3 nucleotide sequence: TGTGCCAGCAGTCAGGGATGGTTTTTGGTCAATCAGCCCCAGCATTTT.

The chain links TRBV20-1 to TRBJ2-3, with 8 nucleotides matching TRBD1. Germline lookup yields CDR1 DFQATT and CDR2 SNEGSKA (reference sequence). V lost 4 bases, J lost 2 bases, and 11 bases stayed unmatched. The CDR3 loop spans 16 amino acids. The CDR3 region has the DNA TGCAGTGCTACCTACAGGACAGGGAGGAACACAGATACGCAGTATTTT. Its translation: CSATYRTGRNTDTQYF.

This clonotype was observed a handful of times. This chain uses TRBV24-1 with TRBJ2-1, with 8 bases aligning to TRBD2. The ends lost 5 bases at V and 4 bases at J; junction bases unmatched: 9. CDR1 and CDR2 from the germline V gene are KGHDR and SFDVKD. The CDR3 has 16 residues. In DNA, the CDR3 is TGTGCCACCAGTGGCGGCGGCGGGGGGACTTACAATGAGCAGTTCTTC. It encodes CATSGGGGGTYNEQFF.

This chain uses TRBV12-3 or TRBV12-4 with TRBJ2-2; TRBD2 might be the D (5 bases). The CDR3 has 15 residues. V was shortened by 3 bases and J by 2 bases, with 10 bases between the two germline ends. DNA for the CDR3: TGTGCCAGCAGTTTCCTGGACTCAAACACCGGGGAGCTGTTTTTT. This translates into CASSFLDSNTGELFF.

This clonotype has just a few counts. The V gene is TRBV20-1, the J gene TRBJ2-7, with D uncertain. This CDR3 is 13 amino acids long. The germline gives CDR1 DFQATT, CDR2 SNEGSKA (reference sequence). Trimming left V 3 bases short and J 7 bases short, with 16 bases between. The CDR3, as DNA: TGCAGTGCTAGTACTCCTACATGGCGAGAGCAGTACGTC. Translating gives CSASTPTWREQYV.

This clonotype was seen more than once but under ten times. The chain uses TRBV20-1 and TRBJ1-1; 7 bases match TRBD1. CDR1 and CDR2 from the germline V gene are DFQATT and SNEGSKA (reference sequence). CDR3 size: 13 residues. The junction had 2 bases not matched to a gene; V was cut back by 0 bases and J by 4 bases. This CDR3 is CSARDGQATEAFF. CDR3 coding DNA: TGCAGTGCTAGAGACGGACAGGCCACTGAAGCTTTCTTT.